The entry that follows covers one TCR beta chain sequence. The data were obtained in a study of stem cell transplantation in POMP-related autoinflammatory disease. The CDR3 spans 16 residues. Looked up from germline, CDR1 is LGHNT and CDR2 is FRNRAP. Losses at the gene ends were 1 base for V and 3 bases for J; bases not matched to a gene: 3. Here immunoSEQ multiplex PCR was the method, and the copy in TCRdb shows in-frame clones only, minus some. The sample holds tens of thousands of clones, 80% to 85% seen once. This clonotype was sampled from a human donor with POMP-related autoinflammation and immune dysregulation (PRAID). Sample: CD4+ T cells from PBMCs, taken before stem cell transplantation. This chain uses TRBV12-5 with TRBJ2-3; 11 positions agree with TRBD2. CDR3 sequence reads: CASGLGGLADTDTQYF. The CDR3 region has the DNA TGTGCTAGTGGTTTGGGGGGACTAGCGGATACAGATACGCAGTATTTT.